These 22 T cell receptor beta chains originate from one sample sequenced in a study of blood T cell repertoires in COVID-19. TCRdb's copy holds only in-frame clones and misses some; the assay was immunoSEQ multiplex PCR. This table holds over 130,000 clones, approximately 84% found once. Sequenced input: peripheral blood. The receptors stem from a woman aged 55 to 70 with acute or convalescent COVID-19.

This sequence joins TRBV28 and TRBJ1-5; perhaps TRBD1 as D (6 bases). Trimming cost V 6 bases and J 6 bases, with 9 bases left between them. Germline V CDR1 and CDR2: MDHEN, SYDVKM. The CDR3 runs 12 residues. CDR3 DNA sequence: TGTGCCAGCAGGACAGGCCTTCAGCCCCAGCATTTT. Its translation is CASRTGLQPQHF.

V gene TRBV5-1 combines with J gene TRBJ1-1; TRBD1 agrees at 7 bases. The ends lost 0 bases at V and 0 bases at J; junction bases unmatched: 5. The CDR3 spans 16 residues. Germline V gene data show CDR1 as SGHRS and CDR2 as YFSETQ. The CDR3 coding sequence is TGCGCCAGCAGCTTGGCAGGGGGTGGAATGAACACTGAAGCTTTCTTT. It encodes CASSLAGGGMNTEAFF.

V gene TRBV4-1 combines with J gene TRBJ2-1; the D gene is possibly TRBD2 (6 bases). CDR3 length: 16 residues. Germline CDR1 reads MGHRA; CDR2 reads YSYEKL. V shed 2 bases and J shed 1 base, with 12 bases lying between them. CDR3 nucleotides: TGCGCCAGCAGCCAACCGGGACTGGGATCCTACAATGAGCAGTTCTTC. Amino acid sequence: CASSQPGLGSYNEQFF.

V gene TRBV7-9 combines with J gene TRBJ2-7, with 9 bases aligning to TRBD1. In germline, CDR1 is SEHNR, CDR2 FQNEAQ (reference sequence). With V trimmed by 4 bases and J by 6 bases, 7 bases remained unmatched. This CDR3 has 14 amino acids. CDR3 sequence: CASSSGQGRVEQYF. The CDR3 DNA reads as TGTGCCAGCAGCTCCGGACAGGGGAGGGTCGAGCAGTACTTC. The variable domain in full, with the rest retrieved from reference TRBV7-9 and TRBJ2-7, is DTGVSQNPRHKITKRGQNVTFRCDPISEHNRLYWYRQTLGQGPEFLTYFQNEAQLEKSRLLSDRFSAERPKGSFSTLEIQRTEQGDSAMYLCASSSGQGRVEQYFGPGTRLTVT.

The chain links TRBV3-1 (or the pseudogene TRBV3-2) to TRBJ2-2; D is ambiguous. The CDR3 loop spans 12 amino acids. The V gene lost 1 base and the J gene lost 8 bases, with 5 bases spanning the gap. Germline assignment: CDR1 LGHDT and CDR2 YNNKEL (reference sequence). CDR3 coding DNA: TGTGCCAGCAGCCAAGCCAGGGGGGAGCTGTTTTTT. Translating gives CASSQARGELFF.

Concerning this clone: A junction end diverges from the germline sequence, so it may reflect a read error. The chain employs TRBV20-1 and TRBJ2-7; TRBD2 matches at 8 bases. This CDR3 has 11 residues. The germline gives CDR1 DFQATT, CDR2 SNEGSKA (reference sequence). The CDR3 DNA sequence: TGCAGTGCCACCGGGGGGGACATAAACACCTTC. Its translation: CSATGGDINTF.

The V call is TRBV19, the J call TRBJ1-1; D gene uncertain. V was shortened by 5 bases and J by 0 bases, with 10 bases between the two germline ends. The CDR3 is made up of 14 amino acids. Germline V gene lookup returns CDR1 LNHDA and CDR2 SQIVND (reference sequence). The CDR3 sequence is CASSDPGVNTEAFF. The CDR3 DNA is TGTGCCAGTAGTGATCCCGGGGTGAACACTGAAGCTTTCTTT. Variable domain in full (rest from reference TRBV19 and TRBJ1-1): DGGITQSPKYLFRKEGQNVTLSCEQNLNHDAMYWYRQDPGQGLRLIYYSQIVNDFQKGDIAEGYSVSREKKESFPLTVTSAQKNPTAFYLCASSDPGVNTEAFFGQGTRLTVV.

V usage is TRBV3-1 (or the pseudogene TRBV3-2) and J usage is TRBJ2-5, with no clear D. Trimming cost V 1 base and J 1 base, with 10 bases left between them. CDR1 LGHDT and CDR2 YNNKEL come from the germline V gene (reference sequence). This CDR3 is built from 15 residues. Here the CDR3 reads CASSQGGSGQETQYF. CDR3 sequence (DNA): TGTGCCAGCAGCCAAGGCGGCTCGGGCCAAGAGACCCAGTACTTC.

J is TRBJ2-5 and V is TRBV9; D is perhaps TRBD1 (6 bases). The CDR3 consists of 14 residues. Germline CDR1 SGDLS, CDR2 YYNGEE. Trimming cost V 0 bases and J 4 bases, with 10 bases left between them. CDR3 amino acids: CASSVGTVAETQYF. Here the CDR3 DNA reads TGTGCCAGCAGCGTAGGGACAGTAGCAGAGACCCAGTACTTC.

V is TRBV24-1 and J is TRBJ2-1; 10 bases match TRBD2. Germline V gene data show CDR1 as KGHDR and CDR2 as SFDVKD. This CDR3 is 13 amino acids long. The V gene end was trimmed by 7 bases and the J gene end by 7 bases; junction bases not matched to a gene: 3. CDR3 sequence reads: CATRAGGQNEQFF. In DNA, the CDR3 is TGTGCCACCAGAGCGGGAGGGCAGAATGAGCAGTTCTTC.

The CDR3 region has the DNA TGTGCCAGCAGCTTGCGGACAGGGCGAGATACGCAGTATTTT. It yields the protein CASSLRTGRDTQYF. The chain uses TRBV5-4 and TRBJ2-3; 8 nucleotides match TRBD1. Germline V gene data show CDR1 as SGHNT and CDR2 as YYREEE (reference sequence). This CDR3 contains 14 residues. Losses at the gene ends were 1 base for V and 5 bases for J; bases not matched to a gene: 3.

This chain connects TRBV9 to TRBJ2-2, with 11 bases identical to TRBD2. The CDR3 sequence is 15 residues long. With 3 bases clipped from V and 8 bases from J, the junction kept 6 bases outside the gene matches. CDR1 is SGDLS and CDR2 is YYNGEE in the germline V gene. The CDR3 is CASSAGLAGSGELFF. CDR3 bases: TGTGCCAGCAGCGCCGGACTAGCGGGTTCGGGGGAGCTGTTTTTT. Full variable domain (rest looked up from reference TRBV9 and TRBJ2-2): DSGVTQTPKHLITATGQRVTLRCSPRSGDLSVYWYQQSLDQGLQFLIQYYNGEERAKGNILERFSAQQFPDLHSELNLSSLELGDSALYFCASSAGLAGSGELFFGEGSRLTVL.

The chain recombines TRBV5-6 with TRBJ1-3; TRBD1 matches at 8 bases. Germline V gene lookup returns CDR1 SGHDT and CDR2 YYEEEE. This CDR3 contains 17 residues. V gave up 1 base and J gave up 4 bases; unmatched junction bases: 10. The CDR3 nucleotides read TGTGCCAGCAGCTTGTTGGGCAGGGGGCCGTCCGGAAACACCATATATTTT. This sequence encodes CASSLLGRGPSGNTIYF.

V usage is TRBV11-3 and J usage is TRBJ2-1; TRBD2 agrees at 12 bases. Germline V lookup: CDR1 SGHNT, CDR2 YENEEA. The CDR3 covers 15 residues. Trimming at V came to 8 bases and at J to 5 bases, leaving 7 bases not matched to a gene. The CDR3 DNA reads as TGTGCCAGCCGCCCTAGCGGGAGGGCCGACAATGAGCAGTTCTTC. Translated: CASRPSGRADNEQFF.

This sequence joins TRBV18 and TRBJ2-6; D remains ambiguous. The V gene's germline CDR1 is KGHSH and CDR2 LQKENI. V was clipped by 0 bases and J by 0 bases, with 12 bases between them. This CDR3 is 18 amino acids long. In nucleotides, the CDR3 is TGTGCCAGCTCACCACCGAACAGCCTACACTCTGGGGCCAACGTCCTGACTTTC. This sequence encodes CASSPPNSLHSGANVLTF.

J is TRBJ2-3 and V is TRBV24-1, with D possibly matching TRBD1 (6 bases). Germline assignment: CDR1 KGHDR and CDR2 SFDVKD. The germline V and J ends were trimmed by 12 bases and 2 bases, with 14 bases remaining between them. The CDR3 extends over 13 amino acids. The CDR3 DNA reads TGTGCCTGTGCCCGGGACAACACAGATACGCAGTATTTT. Translated: CACARDNTDTQYF.

The V gene is TRBV24-1, the J gene TRBJ1-2; TRBD1 aligns across 7 bases. Unmatched junction bases numbered 3, after V lost 4 bases and J lost 5 bases. This CDR3 has 13 amino acids. CDR1 is KGHDR, CDR2 SFDVKD, per germline. CDR3 coding DNA: TGTGCCACCAGTGAGGGACAGCAGTATGGCTACACCTTC. It translates to CATSEGQQYGYTF.

This clone has a handful of counts. V and J are TRBV18 and TRBJ2-7; 9 nucleotides agree with TRBD1. The CDR3 runs to 14 residues. CDR1 and CDR2 (germline): KGHSH, LQKENI. The J segment lost 3 bases and the V segment lost 1 base, leaving 1 base of the junction unmatched. Here the CDR3 DNA reads TGTGCCAGCTCACCACGACAGGGGGACTACGAGCAGTACTTC. It codes for CASSPRQGDYEQYF.

This chain connects TRBV5-1 to TRBJ1-1; D is ambiguous. The V gene's germline CDR1 is SGHRS and CDR2 YFSETQ. The CDR3 consists of 14 residues. V lost 0 bases, J lost 1 base, and 7 bases lay in between. DNA for the CDR3: TGCGCCAGCAGCTTGGGACACACGAACACTGAAGCTTTCTTT. Translating gives CASSLGHTNTEAFF.

The chain joins TRBV29-1 to TRBJ2-3, with 10 bases that match TRBD1. CDR1 and CDR2 from the germline V gene are SQVTM and ANQGSEA. This CDR3 is built from 14 residues. Losses at the gene ends were 4 bases for V and 5 bases for J; bases not matched to a gene: 6. This CDR3 reads CSVARQGARDTQYF. The CDR3 bases are TGCAGCGTTGCTAGACAGGGGGCGAGAGATACGCAGTATTTT.

The rearrangement joins TRBV5-8 to TRBJ2-7; the D is unclear. The CDR3 length is 14 residues. In germline, CDR1 is SGHTS, CDR2 YDEGEE. The V end lost 5 bases, the J end lost 7 bases, and 19 bases lay between the germline ends. The CDR3 loop reads CASRRPISRIEQYF. The CDR3 DNA reads TGTGCCAGCAGGAGGCCTATAAGTAGGATAGAGCAGTACTTC. The variable domain in full, completed from reference TRBV5-8 and TRBJ2-7, reads EAGVTQSPTHLIKTRGQQATLRCSPISGHTSVYWYQQALGLGLQFLLWYDEGEERNRGNFPPRFSGRQFPNYSSELNVNALELEDSALYLCASRRPISRIEQYFGPGTRLTVT.

The CDR3, as DNA: TGTGCCACCAGTACCCAGGGACTAGCGGGAGTTGGGCAGTTCTTC. Protein sequence: CATSTQGLAGVGQFF. V usage is TRBV24-1 and J usage is TRBJ2-1; 14 nucleotides match TRBD2. This CDR3 region has 15 residues. The J segment lost 12 bases and the V segment lost 6 bases, leaving 9 bases of the junction unmatched. Germline-derived CDR1 and CDR2 are KGHDR and SFDVKD.